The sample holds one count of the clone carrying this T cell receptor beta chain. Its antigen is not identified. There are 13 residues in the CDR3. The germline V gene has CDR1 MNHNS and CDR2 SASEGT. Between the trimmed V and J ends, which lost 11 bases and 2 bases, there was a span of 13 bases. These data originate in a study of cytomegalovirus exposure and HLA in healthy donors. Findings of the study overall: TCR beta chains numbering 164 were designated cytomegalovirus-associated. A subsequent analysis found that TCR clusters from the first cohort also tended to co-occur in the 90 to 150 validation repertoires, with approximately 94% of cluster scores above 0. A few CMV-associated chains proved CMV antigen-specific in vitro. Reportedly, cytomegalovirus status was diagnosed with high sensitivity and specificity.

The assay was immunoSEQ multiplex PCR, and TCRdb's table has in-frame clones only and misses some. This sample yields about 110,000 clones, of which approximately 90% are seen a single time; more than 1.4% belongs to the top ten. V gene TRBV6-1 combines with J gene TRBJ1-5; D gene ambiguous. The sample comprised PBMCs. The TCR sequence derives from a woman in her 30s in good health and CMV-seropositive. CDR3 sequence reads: CAGGESGNQPQHF. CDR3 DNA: TGTGCCGGCGGTGAGTCGGGCAATCAGCCCCAGCATTTT.